The present entry profiles one T cell receptor (beta chain) with its context. The source of the sample is a study of control samples from healthy donors and cancer patients. The CDR3 is made up of 15 amino acids. The V and J ends lost 1 base and 2 bases respectively, with 12 bases between them. The germline gives CDR1 SEHNR, CDR2 FQNEAQ (reference sequence). TCRdb's copy holds only in-frame clones and misses some; the assay was immunoSEQ multiplex PCR. This table holds roughly 80,000 clones, 70% to 90% found once. This TCR was sampled from a woman aged 45 to 65 in good health. This sequence joins TRBV7-9 and TRBJ2-7, with D possibly being TRBD1 or TRBD2 (6 bases each). Material: blood. The CDR3 reads CASSLGVGGAYEQYF. CDR3 nucleotide sequence: TGTGCCAGCAGCTTAGGGGTGGGGGGCGCCTACGAGCAGTACTTC.